The 15 T cell receptor beta chains below all came from one sample that was sequenced in a study of control samples from healthy donors and cancer patients. TCRdb's table, derived via immunoSEQ multiplex PCR, lists solely in-frame clones and lacks some. Of around 140,000 clones listed, roughly 91% are singletons. Specimen: PBMCs. Every receptor here comes from a man between 45 and 60 years old with head and neck cancer.

The sample holds many counts of this clone. The rearrangement links TRBV5-1 to TRBJ2-7, with TRBD1 identical over 7 bases. CDR1 is SGHRS, CDR2 YFSETQ, per germline. With 1 base clipped from V and 2 bases from J, the junction kept 12 bases outside the gene matches. This CDR3 region has 17 residues. The CDR3 coding sequence is TGCGCCAGCAGCTTGTGGGCGATGACAGGGCTTACCTACGAGCAGTACTTC. The encoded protein is CASSLWAMTGLTYEQYF.

This clone was counted a single time. V gene TRBV2 combines with J gene TRBJ1-5, with D possibly TRBD1 on 6 matching bases. The germline gives CDR1 SNHLY, CDR2 FYNNEI. Trimming took 6 bases from V and 3 from J, leaving 12 bases between them. The CDR3 is 14 amino acids. Written as DNA, the CDR3 is TGTGCCAGCAGCTTACAGGGATACAATCAGCCCCAGCATTTT. This translates into CASSLQGYNQPQHF.

The gene calls are TRBV3-1 (or the pseudogene TRBV3-2) and TRBJ2-5, with 9 bases fitting TRBD2. The ends lost 5 bases at V and 2 bases at J; junction bases unmatched: 6. The CDR3 spans 15 residues. In germline, CDR1 is LGHDT, CDR2 YNNKEL (reference sequence). CDR3 sequence (DNA): TGTGCCAGCAGCTCGTCACTAGCGGGTCAAGAGACCCAGTACTTC. Translation gives CASSSSLAGQETQYF.

This clone was seen just once. The chain couples TRBV3-1 (or the pseudogene TRBV3-2) to TRBJ1-5; D is undetermined. V was trimmed by 3 bases and J by 0 bases, leaving 6 bases between them. CDR3 length equals 14 residues. CDR1 LGHDT and CDR2 YNNKEL come from the germline V gene (reference sequence). The CDR3 spells CASSQGNSNQPQHF. CDR3 nucleotides: TGTGCCAGCAGCCAGGGAAATAGCAATCAGCCCCAGCATTTT.

The chain recombines TRBV18 with TRBJ1-1; D call uncertain. The CDR3 is made up of 16 amino acids. V gave up 2 bases and J gave up 0 bases, with 13 bases separating them. CDR1 is KGHSH and CDR2 is LQKENI in the germline V gene. The CDR3 coding sequence is TGTGCCAGCTCACCAACAACGGGGATTCTGAACACTGAAGCTTTCTTT. Translation: CASSPTTGILNTEAFF.

Comments on this clone: The junction departs from germline at one end; a sequencing error may be responsible. J is TRBJ2-7 and V is TRBV5-1; D is unclear. This CDR3 has 15 residues. CDR1 is SGHRS and CDR2 is YFSETQ in the germline V gene. CDR3 in amino acids: CASSLAPTTNYGQYF. The DNA for the CDR3 is TGCGCCAGCAGCTTGGCCCCGACGACCAACTACGGGCAGTACTTC.

V usage is TRBV2 and J usage is TRBJ1-6; no clear D. Germline values: CDR1 SNHLY, CDR2 FYNNEI. V lost 2 bases and J lost 3, with 14 bases in between. The CDR3 runs 17 residues. The DNA of the CDR3 is TGTGCCAGCAGTGAATTCACGTGGGAGGGCTATAATTCACCCCTCCACTTT. It is translated as CASSEFTWEGYNSPLHF. The variable domain in full, completed from reference TRBV2 and TRBJ1-6, reads EPEVTQTPSHQVTQMGQEVILRCVPISNHLYFYWYRQILGQKVEFLVSFYNNEISEKSEIFDDQFSVERPDGSNFTLKIRSTKLEDSAMYFCASSEFTWEGYNSPLHFGNGTRLTVT.

The gene calls are TRBV5-6 and TRBJ2-7; possible D gene TRBD2, 6 bases. CDR1 and CDR2 (germline): SGHDT, YYEEEE. The CDR3 runs 14 residues. V shed 4 bases and J shed 11 bases, with 22 bases lying between them. Written as DNA, the CDR3 is TGTGCCAGCAGCGTGCCCGGGACGACCGGAGGGGAGTACTTC. Amino acid sequence: CASSVPGTTGGEYF.

The J gene is TRBJ1-1, the V gene TRBV27; D uncertain. Trimming removed 3 bases at V and 4 bases at J, with 9 bases between. Germline-derived CDR1 and CDR2 are MNHEY and SMNVEV (reference sequence). CDR3 length equals 13 residues. The CDR3 loop reads CASSFIGSTEAFF. The CDR3 DNA reads TGTGCCAGCAGTTTTATCGGGAGCACTGAAGCTTTCTTT.

The gene calls are TRBV7-2 and TRBJ2-3, with D unresolved. Per germline, CDR1 SGHTA and CDR2 FQGNSA. The CDR3 covers 12 residues. Trimming left V 4 bases short and J 6 bases short, with 8 bases between. The CDR3 region is CASSSQRDTQYF. CDR3 coding DNA: TGTGCCAGCAGCTCACAACGCGATACGCAGTATTTT.

V and J are TRBV5-1 and TRBJ1-5; 9 bases map to TRBD1. CDR1 is SGHRS, CDR2 YFSETQ, per germline. Trimming took 4 bases from V and 6 from J; bases not matched to a gene: 14. The CDR3 totals 17 residues. The CDR3 sequence is CASSQSPRDRAVQPQHF. The CDR3 nucleotides read TGCGCCAGCAGCCAGAGCCCTCGGGACAGGGCAGTTCAGCCCCAGCATTTT.

V and J are TRBV6-1 and TRBJ1-1, with D unresolved. V was shortened by 5 bases and J by 2 bases, with 9 bases between the two germline ends. Per the germline V gene, CDR1 is MNHNS and CDR2 is SASEGT. This CDR3 has 13 amino acids. DNA of the CDR3: TGTGCCAGCAGTCGGAATGGAAACACTGAAGCTTTCTTT. It translates to CASSRNGNTEAFF.

The chain recombines TRBV6-5 with TRBJ2-5; possible D gene TRBD2, 5 bases. The germline V and J ends were trimmed by 7 bases and 8 bases, with 14 bases remaining between them. The CDR3 is 12 residues long. Germline values: CDR1 MNHEY, CDR2 SVGAGI. In DNA, the CDR3 is TGTGCCAGCATGACTCCCGGAGGAACCCAGTACTTC. This translates into CASMTPGGTQYF.

The V gene is TRBV9, the J gene TRBJ2-3, with a possible D match to TRBD2 (5 bases). Germline lookup yields CDR1 SGDLS and CDR2 YYNGEE. Trimming cost V 0 bases and J 2 bases, with 7 bases left between them. The CDR3 contains 14 residues. For the CDR3, the DNA is TGTGCCAGCAGCGTAGCTAGCCCCACAGATACGCAGTATTTT. Amino acid sequence: CASSVASPTDTQYF.

Notes on this clone: The same CDR3 also results from other DNA sequences found in this sample. V usage is TRBV3-1 (or the pseudogene TRBV3-2) and J usage is TRBJ1-1; a possible D gene is TRBD1 (5 bases). CDR1 and CDR2 from the germline V gene are LGHDT and YNNKEL (reference sequence). Trimming left V 2 bases short and J 4 bases short, with 8 bases between. This CDR3 region has 13 residues. The CDR3 DNA reads TGTGCCAGCAGCCAACAGGGAGGCACTGAAGCTTTCTTT. This codes for CASSQQGGTEAFF.